Each of the 3 T cell receptor beta chains below was sequenced from the same sample in a study of beta chain features in type 1 diabetes. Reverse transcription of all isolated RNA meant that expressed TCRB transcripts were sequenced. Measured with immunoSEQ multiplex PCR; TCRdb has only the in-frame clones, and not every one. The top ten hold around 0.02% of the sample, which has 350,000 to 450,000 clones, more than 12% seen once. The material sequenced was naive CD4+ T cells from blood. The receptors come from a young woman in good health.

V is TRBV4-1 and J is TRBJ2-5; 9 positions match TRBD2. The V and J ends lost 1 base and 4 bases, in that order; junction bases with no gene match: 16. CDR1 is MGHRA and CDR2 is YSYEKL in the germline V gene. The CDR3 is made up of 19 amino acids. For the CDR3, the DNA is TGCGCCAGCAGCCAAGCGGGGGTGCGACGCGGGAGGGCCCTAGAGACCCAGTACTTC. Its translation is CASSQAGVRRGRALETQYF.

This clone was picked up a small number of times. V gene TRBV7-9 combines with J gene TRBJ2-3; maybe TRBD2 (6 bases). This CDR3 region has 15 residues. Trimming stripped 2 bases from V and 6 bases from J, with 15 bases between. The germline V gene has CDR1 SEHNR and CDR2 FQNEAQ (reference sequence). CDR3: CASSLYGSGVDTQYF. The CDR3 coding sequence is TGTGCCAGCAGCTTATATGGGTCGGGGGTCGATACGCAGTATTTT.

CDR3 bases: TGTGCCAGCAGTTACGAGCTAGCGAGAGAGACCCAGTACTTC. Residues: CASSYELARETQYF. V usage is TRBV6-6 and J usage is TRBJ2-5; weak D call: TRBD2 (6 bases). CDR3 size: 14 residues. The V and J ends lost 2 bases and 4 bases respectively, with 11 bases between them. CDR1 is MNHNY, CDR2 SVGAGI, per germline (reference sequence).